This T cell receptor beta chain came from a study of blood T cell repertoires in COVID-19. The overall study: Italy, Spain and the United States were the sources of the convalescent and acute COVID-19 samples. The cDNA or gDNA used as material had been derived from T cells, B-cell-depleted T cells, or PBMCs.

The table came from immunoSEQ multiplex PCR; TCRdb's copy has only in-frame clones and leaves some out. The sample lists about 280,000 clones, about nine tenths occurring once. The V gene lost 6 bases and the J gene lost 8 bases, with 8 bases spanning the gap. CDR3 size: 12 residues. Looked up from germline, CDR1 is LNHDA and CDR2 is SQIVND (reference sequence). Specimen: peripheral blood. The sequence derives from a man between 35 and 55 years old with active or convalescent COVID-19. This chain joins TRBV19 and TRBJ1-6; unclear D gene. The CDR3 DNA sequence: TGTGCCAGTAGCGAGGGAGATTCACCCCTCCACTTT. Its protein product is CASSEGDSPLHF.